This TCR beta chain was documented in a study of T-cell memory formation after mild COVID-19. Germline V CDR1 and CDR2: LGHDT, YNNKEL (reference sequence). The CDR3 extends over 15 amino acids. With V trimmed by 4 bases and J by 0 bases, 3 bases remained unmatched. Each CDR3 protein gets one entry after TCRdb re-called the 5' RACE reads with MiXCR. This table has more than 120,000 distinct CDR3 sequences, 15% to 20% appearing once. This clonotype has ten or more counts. Its target is unknown. Findings of the study overall: Later expanders leaned toward CD4+, whereas clones contracting from day 15 to 85 were balanced CD4/CD8.

The chain is built from TRBV3-1 and TRBJ2-3, with 8 bases aligning to TRBD1. The receptor's source is an adult woman who had mild COVID-19 (a few samples of this study predate the infection). Cell type and time point are not known. Sequencing was carried out using PBMCs or a T cell subset sorted from them (not recorded which). The CDR3 loop reads CASSLRTGSTDTQYF. The CDR3 nucleotides are TGTGCCAGCAGCCTCCGGACAGGGAGCACAGATACGCAGTATTTT.